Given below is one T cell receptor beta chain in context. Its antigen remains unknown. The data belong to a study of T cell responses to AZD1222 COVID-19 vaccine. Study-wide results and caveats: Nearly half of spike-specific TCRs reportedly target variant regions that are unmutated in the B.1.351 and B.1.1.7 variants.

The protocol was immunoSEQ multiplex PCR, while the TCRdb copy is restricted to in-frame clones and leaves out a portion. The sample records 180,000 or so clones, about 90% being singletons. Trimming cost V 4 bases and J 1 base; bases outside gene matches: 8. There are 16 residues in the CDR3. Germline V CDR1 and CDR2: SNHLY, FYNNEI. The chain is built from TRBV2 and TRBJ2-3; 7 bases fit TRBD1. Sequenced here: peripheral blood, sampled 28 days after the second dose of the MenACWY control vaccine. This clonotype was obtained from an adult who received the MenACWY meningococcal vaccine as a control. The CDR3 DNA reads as TGTGCCAGCAGTGTCACAGGGGCCGGGGGCACAGATACGCAGTATTTT. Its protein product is CASSVTGAGGTDTQYF.